A single T cell receptor beta chain is shown here with its context. Sequencing used immunoSEQ multiplex PCR; TCRdb keeps in-frame clones, though not all of them. The repertoire consists of about 70,000 clones, with over 80% occurring once and the leading ten covering roughly 2.4%. This entry is derived from a study of blood T cell repertoires in COVID-19. Looking at the study overall: From the United States, Italy and Spain came samples of acute and convalescent COVID-19. T cells, B-cell-depleted T cells, or PBMCs supplied cDNA or gDNA.

This CDR3 contains 17 residues. Trimming took off 1 base at V and 5 bases at J, with 19 bases between the two ends. Per germline, CDR1 KGHDR and CDR2 SFDVKD. The sample comprised peripheral blood. The sequence derives from a human donor in a cohort sampled during active COVID-19. The chain carries TRBV24-1 and TRBJ1-1; perhaps TRBD1 as D (6 bases). DNA of the CDR3: TGTGCCACCAGTGATTTTGGGCAGGGGCCTAGGGGGACTGAAGCTTTCTTT. Its protein product is CATSDFGQGPRGTEAFF.